This is a list of T cell receptor beta chains from one sample in a study of blood T cells in healthy people across ages. TCRdb called the 5' RACE reads again in MiXCR, with one record for every CDR3 protein. The sample lists just under 900,000 distinct CDR3 sequences, 29% occurring once. The material sequenced was blood. These receptors came from a woman older than 75 in good health. The CDR3 runs from the conserved cysteine through the conserved F or W. The order of the fields is J gene, V gene, D gene, clone size, CDR3 DNA, CDR3 protein. D genes are given only for firm matches. Clone size, where shown, is once, few, many, or a class for clones that have expanded.

J gene: TRBJ2-7; V gene: TRBV7-9; D gene: TRBD2; clone size: many; CDR3 DNA: TGTGCCAGCAGCTTAGGGAGCGGGGCAACCTACGAGCAGTACTTC; CDR3 protein: CASSLGSGATYEQYF
J gene: TRBJ1-2; V gene: TRBV29-1; D gene: -; clone size: -; CDR3 DNA: TGCAGCGCTATCGGGACCGCTAACTATGGCTACACCTTC; CDR3 protein: CSAIGTANYGYTF
J gene: TRBJ2-3; V gene: TRBV7-7; D gene: TRBD1; clone size: -; CDR3 DNA: TGTGCTAGCAGCCCCGGACAGGGGAGGGTAGATACGCAGTATTTT; CDR3 protein: CASSPGQGRVDTQYF
J gene: TRBJ2-1; V gene: TRBV20-1; D gene: TRBD1; clone size: many; CDR3 DNA: TGCAGTGCTATCCCGCCAGGCACAGGGGGCAATGAGCAGTTCTTC; CDR3 protein: CSAIPPGTGGNEQFF
J gene: TRBJ2-5; V gene: TRBV25-1; D gene: TRBD2; clone size: -; CDR3 DNA: TGTGCCAGCAGTGAAGGAGCGGGGCTACACAATGAGCAGTACTTC; CDR3 protein: CASSEGAGLHNEQYF
J gene: TRBJ2-7; V gene: TRBV12-3/TRBV12-4; D gene: -; clone size: many; CDR3 DNA: TGTGCCAGCAGTTTAGTTTTCAGGGGCGAGGATCACAGGTTCTACGAGCAGTACTTC; CDR3 protein: CASSLVFRGEDHRFYEQYF
J gene: TRBJ2-3; V gene: TRBV11-2; D gene: -; clone size: many; CDR3 DNA: TGTGCCAGCAGCTTACAGGGGTTCACCGCAGATACGCAGTATTTT; CDR3 protein: CASSLQGFTADTQYF
J gene: TRBJ2-5; V gene: TRBV20-1; D gene: TRBD2; clone size: many; CDR3 DNA: TGCAGTGCTAGACCCGTAGCGGGGGTTACAGAGACCCAGTACTTC; CDR3 protein: CSARPVAGVTETQYF
J gene: TRBJ1-2; V gene: TRBV20-1; D gene: -; clone size: many; CDR3 DNA: TGCAGTGCTAGGGATCAGGGGAAGAACTATGGCTACACCTTC; CDR3 protein: CSARDQGKNYGYTF
J gene: TRBJ1-1; V gene: TRBV12-3/TRBV12-4; D gene: TRBD1; clone size: -; CDR3 DNA: TGTGCCAGCAGTCCGGGACAGGGATCGCGGAACACTGAAGCTTTCTTT; CDR3 protein: CASSPGQGSRNTEAFF
J gene: TRBJ2-6; V gene: TRBV7-2; D gene: -; clone size: -; CDR3 DNA: TGTGCCAGCAGCTTATCGGCCCCAGGGAGCTCTGGGGCCAACGTCCTGACTTTC; CDR3 protein: CASSLSAPGSSGANVLTF
J gene: TRBJ2-3; V gene: TRBV28; D gene: TRBD1; clone size: many; CDR3 DNA: TGTGCCAGCAGTTCAACCGGGACAGGCACAGATACGCAGTATTTT; CDR3 protein: CASSSTGTGTDTQYF
J gene: TRBJ2-3; V gene: TRBV6-5; D gene: TRBD1; clone size: -; CDR3 DNA: TGTGCCAGCAGTTACAATGACAGGGGGACAGATACGCAGTATTTT; CDR3 protein: CASSYNDRGTDTQYF
J gene: TRBJ2-7; V gene: TRBV3-1; D gene: -; clone size: few; CDR3 DNA: TGTGCCAGCAGCCAAGTGAGGGGGGCCGAGCAGTACTTC; CDR3 protein: CASSQVRGAEQYF
J gene: TRBJ1-5; V gene: TRBV5-6; D gene: -; clone size: -; CDR3 DNA: TGTACCAGCAGCTTGGGGGCGGCATATCAGCCCCAGCATTTT; CDR3 protein: CTSSLGAAYQPQHF
J gene: TRBJ2-2; V gene: TRBV12-3/TRBV12-4; D gene: TRBD2; clone size: -; CDR3 DNA: TGTGCCAGCAGCCGCAGTAGCGGGGGGCGCGCGAACACCGGGGAGCTGTTTTTT; CDR3 protein: CASSRSSGGRANTGELFF
J gene: TRBJ1-5; V gene: TRBV6-6; D gene: -; clone size: many; CDR3 DNA: TGTGCCAGCAGTTACTCAGGGAGGAATCAGCCCCAGCATTTT; CDR3 protein: CASSYSGRNQPQHF
J gene: TRBJ2-5; V gene: TRBV28; D gene: -; clone size: -; CDR3 DNA: TGTGCCAGCACCCCCCTCGCCAGCGGATGGAACCAAGAGACCCAGTACTTC; CDR3 protein: CASTPLASGWNQETQYF
J gene: TRBJ2-1; V gene: TRBV28; D gene: -; clone size: few; CDR3 DNA: TGTGCCAGCAGACCCAACAGCAATGAGCAGTTCTTC; CDR3 protein: CASRPNSNEQFF
J gene: TRBJ2-5; V gene: TRBV3-1; D gene: TRBD2; clone size: few; CDR3 DNA: TGTGCCAGCAGCCAACGGACTAGCGGGGGGGCAGAGACCCAGTACTTC; CDR3 protein: CASSQRTSGGAETQYF
J gene: TRBJ2-7; V gene: TRBV6-2/TRBV6-3; D gene: -; clone size: many; CDR3 DNA: TGTGCCAGCAGTTACTTGGAGGGGAACGAGCAGTACTTC; CDR3 protein: CASSYLEGNEQYF
J gene: TRBJ2-1; V gene: TRBV4-1; D gene: TRBD1; clone size: -; CDR3 DNA: TGCGCCAGCAGCCAGGTTTGGGGACAGGGGCAAGAGACCCAGTTCTTC; CDR3 protein: CASSQVWGQGQETQFF